Listed below are T cell receptor beta chains from one sample, sequenced in a study of shared clonotypes between healthy human individuals. Method: immunoSEQ multiplex PCR; TCRdb's copy keeps in-frame clones and lacks some. The sample shows about 820,000 clones, 80% to 95% of them seen only once. Material for sequencing was naive CD8+ T cells sorted from blood. The origin of the receptors is a man aged 25-45 years in good health. The CDR3 runs from the conserved cysteine through the conserved F or W. A D gene is named only where the DNA matches it firmly. A clone size is listed for some rows: how often the clone was seen (once, few, many), or a class if it is expanded.

TRBD2	-	TRBV11-2	TRBJ2-5	TGTGCCAGCAGCACTAGGACTAGCGGGCCACAAGAGACCCAGTACTTC	CASSTRTSGPQETQYF
TRBD1	once	TRBV5-4	TRBJ2-4	TGTGCCAGCAGCAACCCCGGGACAGAAGTCCTAGCCAAAAACATTCAGTACTTC	CASSNPGTEVLAKNIQYF
-	-	TRBV19	TRBJ2-7	TGTGCCAGTAGTATCGGACTTACCTACGAGCAGTACTTC	CASSIGLTYEQYF
TRBD2	-	TRBV19	TRBJ2-2	TGTGCCAGTAGTACGCGACCATTAGCGGGAGGGTACACCGGGGAGCTGTTTTTT	CASSTRPLAGGYTGELFF
TRBD2	once	TRBV7-3	TRBJ2-5	TGTGCCAGCAGCCCCACTAGCGGGAGGCTAGAGACCCAGTACTTC	CASSPTSGRLETQYF
-	-	TRBV19	TRBJ2-7	TGTGCCAGTAGTCTGGACTTTATCTCCTACGAGCAGTACTTC	CASSLDFISYEQYF
TRBD2	-	TRBV25-1	TRBJ2-1	TGTGCCAGCAGTGTGTCACTAGCGGGAAGGACCAATGAGCAGTTCTTC	CASSVSLAGRTNEQFF
-	-	TRBV7-2	TRBJ1-1	TGTGCCACCCACTCGACAGGACGCGGACTCATGAACACTGAAGCTTTCTTT	CATHSTGRGLMNTEAFF
-	few	TRBV2	TRBJ1-1	TGTGCCACCAGGGTACCTAGAAAGGTGGAAGCTTTCTTT	CATRVPRKVEAFF
TRBD1	-	TRBV28	TRBJ1-1	TGTGCCAGCGGTAACAGGGGGGCCACTGAAGCTTTCTTT	CASGNRGATEAFF
TRBD2	-	TRBV7-9	TRBJ2-1	TGTGCCAGCAGCTTTCCCCAGTCGGATCTAGCGGGAGGGGAGCAGTTCTTC	CASSFPQSDLAGGEQFF
-	-	TRBV28	TRBJ1-1	TGTGCCAGCAGCATGATTACCCCCGCTCCGGGGCCCCAACCGAGGACTGAAGCTTTCTTT	CASSMITPAPGPQPRTEAFF
TRBD2	-	TRBV27	TRBJ2-7	TGTGCCAGCAGTTTACAGGCTAGCGGCCCTTATGAGCAGTACTTC	CASSLQASGPYEQYF
TRBD2	-	TRBV11-2	TRBJ2-3	TGTGCCAGCAGCTTGAAAGCGGGAGGGGGGCAGTATTTT	CASSLKAGGGQYF
TRBD2	once	TRBV4-2	TRBJ2-7	TGTGCCAGCAGCCCAGAAAGGAATCCGGGACTAGCGGGAACATCCCCCACCTACGAGCAGTACTTC	CASSPERNPGLAGTSPTYEQYF
TRBD2	-	TRBV2	TRBJ2-5	TGTGCCAGCAGTGAGTCGACTAGCGGTCAAGAGACCCAGTACTTC	CASSESTSGQETQYF
-	-	TRBV4-1	TRBJ2-7	TGCGCCAGCAGCCAAGAGGGGCGGGCCTCCTACGAGCAGTACTTC	CASSQEGRASYEQYF
-	-	TRBV15	TRBJ2-7	TGTGCCACCAGCAAGGCGGTGGGAAGCGGAGCCTACGAGCAGTACTTC	CATSKAVGSGAYEQYF
-	-	TRBV29-1	TRBJ1-1	TGCAGCGTTGTGGGGGGATCGGACACTGAAGCTTTCTTT	CSVVGGSDTEAFF